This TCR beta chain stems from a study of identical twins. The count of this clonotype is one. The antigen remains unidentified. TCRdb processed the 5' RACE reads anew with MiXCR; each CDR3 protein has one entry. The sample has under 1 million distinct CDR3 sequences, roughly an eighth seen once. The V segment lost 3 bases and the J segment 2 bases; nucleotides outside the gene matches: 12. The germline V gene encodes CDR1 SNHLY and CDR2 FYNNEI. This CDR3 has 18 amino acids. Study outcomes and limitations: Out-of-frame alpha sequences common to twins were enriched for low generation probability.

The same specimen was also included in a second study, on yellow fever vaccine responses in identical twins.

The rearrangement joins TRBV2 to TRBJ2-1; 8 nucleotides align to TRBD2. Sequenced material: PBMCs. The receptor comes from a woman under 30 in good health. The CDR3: CASSEDRFTSGTYNEQFF. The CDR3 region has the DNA TGTGCCAGCAGTGAGGATCGGTTCACTAGCGGAACCTACAATGAGCAGTTCTTC.